This TCR beta chain is drawn from a study of T cell changes during pregnancy in multiple sclerosis. This CDR3 contains 12 residues. Per germline, CDR1 GTSNPN and CDR2 SVGIG (reference sequence). V lost 2 bases and J 5 bases, leaving 7 bases between the germline ends. Profiling relied on immunoSEQ multiplex PCR, and the TCRdb table lists in-frame clones only, not all of them. The repertoire consists of tens of thousands of clones, with under 90% occurring once and the leading ten covering over 7.5%. This TCR was sampled from a female donor in good health, enrolled as a control in a pregnancy study. This chain connects TRBV30 to TRBJ1-5, with D unclear. The specimen comprised peripheral blood, sampled after pregnancy. Written as DNA, the CDR3 is TGTGCCTGGAGTTTAGGAGATCAGCCCCAGCATTTT. Translation gives CAWSLGDQPQHF.